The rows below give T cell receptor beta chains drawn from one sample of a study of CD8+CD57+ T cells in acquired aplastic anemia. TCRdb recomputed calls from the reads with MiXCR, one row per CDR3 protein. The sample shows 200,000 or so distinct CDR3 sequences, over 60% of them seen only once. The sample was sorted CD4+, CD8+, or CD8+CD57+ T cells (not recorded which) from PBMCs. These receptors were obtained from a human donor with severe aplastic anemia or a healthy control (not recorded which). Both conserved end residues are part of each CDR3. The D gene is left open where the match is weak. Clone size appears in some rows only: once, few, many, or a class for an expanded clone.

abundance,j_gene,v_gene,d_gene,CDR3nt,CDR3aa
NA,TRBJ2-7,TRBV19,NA,TGTGCCAGTAGGGCTAGCCATACCTACGAGCAGTACTTC,CASRASHTYEQYF
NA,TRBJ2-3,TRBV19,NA,TGTGCCAGTAGTATAGAGGGGGGCACAGATACGCAGTATTTT,CASSIEGGTDTQYF
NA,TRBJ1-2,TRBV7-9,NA,TGTGCCAGCAGCTTAGGGCATAGCATTAACTATGGCTACACCTTC,CASSLGHSINYGYTF
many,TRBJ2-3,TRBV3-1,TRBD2,TGTGCCAGCAGCCAGCCGGGACTAGCGGGGGGCCTCAGCACAGATACGCAGTATTTT,CASSQPGLAGGLSTDTQYF
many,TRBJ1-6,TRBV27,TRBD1,TGTGCCAGCAGTCTCAGGGGGCAGAATTCACCCCTCCACTTT,CASSLRGQNSPLHF
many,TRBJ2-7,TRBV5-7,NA,TGTGCCAGCAGCTTATACTGTCGCTTC,CASSLYCRF
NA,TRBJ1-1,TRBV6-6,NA,TGTGCCAGCAGTTACTCGATGGCCTTGGACACTGAAGCTTTCTTT,CASSYSMALDTEAFF
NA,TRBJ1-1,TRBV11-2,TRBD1,TGTGCCAGCAGCCGGCTGCCGGGACAGGCGACTGAAGCTTTCTTT,CASSRLPGQATEAFF
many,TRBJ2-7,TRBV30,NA,TGTGCCTGGACCATTACAGGGTACGAGCAGTACTTC,CAWTITGYEQYF
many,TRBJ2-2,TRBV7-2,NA,TGTGCCAGCAGCTTAGCTTTTCCGTGGGACTCGACAGGGCGCACCGGGGAGCTGTTTTTT,CASSLAFPWDSTGRTGELFF
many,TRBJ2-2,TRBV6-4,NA,TGTGCCAGCAGTGACGGGGAGACCGGGGAGCTGTTTTTT,CASSDGETGELFF
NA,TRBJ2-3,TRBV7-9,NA,TGTGCCAGCAGCTTAGAGTGGGGCATGGGAGGACCAGATACGCAGTATTTT,CASSLEWGMGGPDTQYF
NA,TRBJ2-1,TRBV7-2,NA,TGTGCCGTAGGGGGAGGCGATGAGCAGTTCTTC,CAVGGGDEQFF
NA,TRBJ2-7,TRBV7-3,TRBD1,TGTGCCAGCAGCTACCGGGACAGGGAGATCGAGCAGTACTTC,CASSYRDREIEQYF
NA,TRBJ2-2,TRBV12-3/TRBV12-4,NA,TGTGCCAGCAGTTACAGCGGAACCGGGGAGCTGTTTTTT,CASSYSGTGELFF
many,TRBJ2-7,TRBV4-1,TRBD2,TGCGCCAGCAGCACCCTAGCGGGGGTGGCCTACGAGCAGTACTTC,CASSTLAGVAYEQYF
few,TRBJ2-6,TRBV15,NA,TGTGCCACCAGCAGAGAATTAGGGGAGGCCAACGTCCTGACTTTC,CATSRELGEANVLTF
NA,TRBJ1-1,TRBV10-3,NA,TGTGCCATCAGTGAGCTCGGGGGTGGGTACACTGAAGCTTTCTTT,CAISELGGGYTEAFF
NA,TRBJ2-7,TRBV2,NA,TGTGCCAGCCGTAATCATCTTGAGGGCGAGCAGTACTTC,CASRNHLEGEQYF
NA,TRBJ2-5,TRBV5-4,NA,TGTGCCAGCAGCTTGGATGGAGTACAGAGGGACCAAGAGACCCAGTACTTC,CASSLDGVQRDQETQYF
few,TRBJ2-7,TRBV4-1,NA,TGCGCCAGCAGCCAAGATTTGGGTCAATTTTTGGTCCTAGGCGAGCAGTACTTC,CASSQDLGQFLVLGEQYF
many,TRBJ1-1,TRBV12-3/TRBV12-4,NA,TGTGCCAGCGGGTGGGGGGCGGACACTGAAGCTTTCTTT,CASGWGADTEAFF
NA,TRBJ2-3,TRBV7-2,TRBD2,TGTGCCAGCAGCGGGACGGGACTACTAACAGATACGCAGTATTTT,CASSGTGLLTDTQYF
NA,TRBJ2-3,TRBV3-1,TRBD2,TGTGCCAGCAGCACCTTAGCGGGGGGGACAGATACGCAGTATTTT,CASSTLAGGTDTQYF
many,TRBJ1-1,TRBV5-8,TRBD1,TGTGCCAGCAGCTGGACAGGGGCAGGTCCTGAAGCTTTCTTT,CASSWTGAGPEAFF
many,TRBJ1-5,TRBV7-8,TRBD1,TGTGCCAGCAGCTTAGGAGGGGGCCTCAATCAGCCCCAGCATTTT,CASSLGGGLNQPQHF
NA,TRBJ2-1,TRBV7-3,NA,TGTGCCAGCAGCATATACAGGGAAAATGAGCAGTTCTTC,CASSIYRENEQFF
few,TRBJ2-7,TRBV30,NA,TGTGCCTGGAGTGTGGGTTACTCCTCCTACGAGCAGTACTTC,CAWSVGYSSYEQYF
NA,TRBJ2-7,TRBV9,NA,TGTGCCAGCAGCGTAGACAGGGTAACCTACGAGCAGTACTTC,CASSVDRVTYEQYF
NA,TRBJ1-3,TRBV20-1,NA,TGCAGTGCTAGGGACCGAAACACCATATATTTT,CSARDRNTIYF
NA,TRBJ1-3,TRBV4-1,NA,TGCGCCAGCAGCCCTAGTTCATACACCATATATTTT,CASSPSSYTIYF
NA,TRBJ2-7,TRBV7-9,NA,TGTGCCAGCAGCGTTAAAAACTACGGGCAGTACTTC,CASSVKNYGQYF
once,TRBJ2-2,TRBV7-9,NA,TGTGCCGTCGACCCCCCGGGGAACACCGAGGAGCTGTTTTTT,CAVDPPGNTEELFF
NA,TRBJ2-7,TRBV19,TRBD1,TGTGCCAGTAGCAATACGGACAGGCGGAGCGAGCAGTACTTC,CASSNTDRRSEQYF
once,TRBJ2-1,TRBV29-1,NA,TGCAGCGTCGAACAGAGCTCCTACGATGAGCAGTTCTTC,CSVEQSSYDEQFF
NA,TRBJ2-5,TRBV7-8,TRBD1,TGTGCCAGCAGCCCACCGGACAGGCTACAAGAGACCCAGTACTTC,CASSPPDRLQETQYF
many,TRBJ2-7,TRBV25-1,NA,TGTGCCAGCAGCCTGGACTCGACCTACGAGCAGTACTTC,CASSLDSTYEQYF
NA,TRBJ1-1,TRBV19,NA,TGTGCCAGTACCCGGACGGCCCTGAACACTGAAGCTTTCTTT,CASTRTALNTEAFF
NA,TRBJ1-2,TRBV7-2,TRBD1,TGTGCCAGCAGCCCCGGGACAGGGGAAGGCTACACCTTC,CASSPGTGEGYTF
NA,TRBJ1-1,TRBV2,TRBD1,TGTGCCAGAACAGGACAGGGAAGAAGAGTCACTGAAGCTTTCTTT,CARTGQGRRVTEAFF
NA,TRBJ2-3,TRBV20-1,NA,TGCAGTGCTCCCGATAGCGGAGAGCTGGATACGCAGTATTTT,CSAPDSGELDTQYF
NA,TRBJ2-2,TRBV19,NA,TGTGCCAGTAGTATGGGTAGACACCTCACCGGGGAGCTGTTTTTT,CASSMGRHLTGELFF